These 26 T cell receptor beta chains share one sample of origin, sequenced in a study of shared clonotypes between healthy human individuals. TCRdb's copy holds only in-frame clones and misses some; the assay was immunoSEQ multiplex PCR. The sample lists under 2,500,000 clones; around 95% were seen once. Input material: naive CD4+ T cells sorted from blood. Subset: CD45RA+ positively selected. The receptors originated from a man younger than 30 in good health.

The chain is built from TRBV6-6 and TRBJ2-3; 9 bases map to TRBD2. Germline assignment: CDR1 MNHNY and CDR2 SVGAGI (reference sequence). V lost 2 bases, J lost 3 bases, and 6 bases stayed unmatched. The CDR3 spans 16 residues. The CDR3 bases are TGTGCCAGCAGTTACCGGGCGGGAGGGCCAACAGATACGCAGTATTTT. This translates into CASSYRAGGPTDTQYF.

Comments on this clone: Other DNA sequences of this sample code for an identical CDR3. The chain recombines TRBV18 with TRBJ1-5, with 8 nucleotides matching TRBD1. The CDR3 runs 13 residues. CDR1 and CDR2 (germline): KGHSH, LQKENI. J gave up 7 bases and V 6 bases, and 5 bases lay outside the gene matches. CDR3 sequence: CASSRTGNQPQHF. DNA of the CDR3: TGTGCCAGCTCGCGGACAGGGAACCAGCCCCAGCATTTT.

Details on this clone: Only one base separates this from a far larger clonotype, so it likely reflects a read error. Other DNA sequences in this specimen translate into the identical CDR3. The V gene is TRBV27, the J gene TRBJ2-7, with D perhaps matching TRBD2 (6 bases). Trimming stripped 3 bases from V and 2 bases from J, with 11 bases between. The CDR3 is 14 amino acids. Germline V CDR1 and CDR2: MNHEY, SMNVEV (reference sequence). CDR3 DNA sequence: TGTGCCAGCAGTTTCGGAGGGGCCCCCTACGAGCAGTACTTC. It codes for CASSFGGAPYEQYF.

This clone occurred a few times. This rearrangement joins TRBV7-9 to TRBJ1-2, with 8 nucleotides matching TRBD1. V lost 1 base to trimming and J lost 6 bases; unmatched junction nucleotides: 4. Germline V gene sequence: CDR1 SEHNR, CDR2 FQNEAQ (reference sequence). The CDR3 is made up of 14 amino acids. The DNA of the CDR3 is TGTGCCAGCAGCTTAGGGACAGGGTTGCATGGCTACACCTTC. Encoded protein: CASSLGTGLHGYTF.

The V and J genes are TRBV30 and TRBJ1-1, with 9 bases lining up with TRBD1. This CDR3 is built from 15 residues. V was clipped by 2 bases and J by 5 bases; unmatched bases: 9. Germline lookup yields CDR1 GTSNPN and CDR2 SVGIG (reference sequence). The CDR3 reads CAWSTLGTGKTEAFF. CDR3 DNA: TGTGCCTGGAGTACTCTCGGGACAGGGAAGACTGAAGCTTTCTTT.

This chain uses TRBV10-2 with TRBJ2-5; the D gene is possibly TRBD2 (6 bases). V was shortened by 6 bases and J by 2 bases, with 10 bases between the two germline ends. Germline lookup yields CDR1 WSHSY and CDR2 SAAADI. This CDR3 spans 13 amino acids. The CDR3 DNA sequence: TGCGCCAGCAGCGGACTATCACAAGAGACCCAGTACTTC. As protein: CASSGLSQETQYF.

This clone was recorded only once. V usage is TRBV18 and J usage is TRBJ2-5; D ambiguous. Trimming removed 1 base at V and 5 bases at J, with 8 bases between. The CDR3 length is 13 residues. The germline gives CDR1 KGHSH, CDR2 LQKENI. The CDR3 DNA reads TGTGCCAGCTCACCACTTAACAGTGAGACCCAGTACTTC. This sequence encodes CASSPLNSETQYF.

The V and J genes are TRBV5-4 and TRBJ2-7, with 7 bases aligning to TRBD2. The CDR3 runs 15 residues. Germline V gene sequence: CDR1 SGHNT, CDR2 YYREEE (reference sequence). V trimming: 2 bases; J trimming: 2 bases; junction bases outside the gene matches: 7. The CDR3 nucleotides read TGTGCCAGCAGCTTCCGACGGGAGGATCCCTACGAGCAGTACTTC. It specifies CASSFRREDPYEQYF.

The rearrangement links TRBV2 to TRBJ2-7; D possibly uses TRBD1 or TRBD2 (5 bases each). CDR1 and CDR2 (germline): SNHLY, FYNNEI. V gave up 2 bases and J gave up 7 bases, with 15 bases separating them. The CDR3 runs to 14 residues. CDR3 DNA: TGTGCCAGCAGTGAATCGTCAGGGAGAGGGGAGCAGTACTTC. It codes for CASSESSGRGEQYF.

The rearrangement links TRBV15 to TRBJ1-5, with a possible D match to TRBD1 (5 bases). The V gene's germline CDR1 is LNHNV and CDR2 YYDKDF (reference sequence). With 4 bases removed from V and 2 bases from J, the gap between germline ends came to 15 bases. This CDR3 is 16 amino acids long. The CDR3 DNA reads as TGTGCCACCAGCATAGACAGATTGGGTGGCAATCAGCCCCAGCATTTT. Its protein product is CATSIDRLGGNQPQHF.

The CDR3 loop is CASKGDNEKLFF. CDR3 sequence (DNA): TGTGCCAGTAAGGGGGATAATGAAAAACTGTTTTTT. The V gene is TRBV6-6, the J gene TRBJ1-4, with D perhaps TRBD1 (6 bases). The length of the CDR3 is 12 residues. Germline CDR1 reads MNHNY; CDR2 reads SVGAGI (reference sequence). Trimming took off 9 bases at V and 4 bases at J, with 9 bases between the two ends.

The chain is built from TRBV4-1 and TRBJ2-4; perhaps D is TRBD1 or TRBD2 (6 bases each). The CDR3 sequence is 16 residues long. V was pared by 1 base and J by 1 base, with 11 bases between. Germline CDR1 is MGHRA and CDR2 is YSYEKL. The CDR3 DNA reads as TGCGCCAGCAGCCAAGTGGGGGGCAAGGCCAAAAACATTCAGTACTTC. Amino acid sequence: CASSQVGGKAKNIQYF.

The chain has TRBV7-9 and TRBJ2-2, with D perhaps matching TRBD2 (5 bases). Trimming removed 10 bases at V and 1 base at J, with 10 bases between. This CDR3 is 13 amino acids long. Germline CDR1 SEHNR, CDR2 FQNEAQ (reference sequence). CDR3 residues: CAIGMLNTGELFF. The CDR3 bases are TGTGCCATCGGGATGTTGAACACCGGGGAGCTGTTTTTT.

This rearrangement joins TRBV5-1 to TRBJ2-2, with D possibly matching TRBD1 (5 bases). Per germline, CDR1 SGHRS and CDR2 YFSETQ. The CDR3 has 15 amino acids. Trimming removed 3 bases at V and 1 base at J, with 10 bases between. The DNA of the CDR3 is TGCGCCAGCAGCTATGAGACAGAGAACACCGGGGAGCTGTTTTTT. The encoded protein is CASSYETENTGELFF.

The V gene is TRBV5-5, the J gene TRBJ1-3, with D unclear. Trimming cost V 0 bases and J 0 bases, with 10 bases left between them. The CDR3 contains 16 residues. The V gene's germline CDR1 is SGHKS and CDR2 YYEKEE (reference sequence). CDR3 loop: CASSLAGLNSGNTIYF. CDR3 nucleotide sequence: TGTGCCAGCAGCTTGGCCGGACTGAACTCTGGAAACACCATATATTTT.

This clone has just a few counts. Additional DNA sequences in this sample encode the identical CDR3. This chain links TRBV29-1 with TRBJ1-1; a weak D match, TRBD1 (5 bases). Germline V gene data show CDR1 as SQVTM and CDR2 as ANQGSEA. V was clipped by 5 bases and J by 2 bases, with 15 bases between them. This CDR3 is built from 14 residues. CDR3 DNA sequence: TGCAGCGTTTCCCGTACGGGGGTTAACACTGAAGCTTTCTTT. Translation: CSVSRTGVNTEAFF.

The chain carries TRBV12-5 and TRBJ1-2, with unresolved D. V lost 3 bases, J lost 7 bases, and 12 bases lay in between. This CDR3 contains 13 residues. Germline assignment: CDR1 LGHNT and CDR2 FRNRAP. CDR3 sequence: CASGFPWGSGYTF. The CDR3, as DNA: TGTGCTAGTGGTTTCCCTTGGGGTAGTGGCTACACCTTC.

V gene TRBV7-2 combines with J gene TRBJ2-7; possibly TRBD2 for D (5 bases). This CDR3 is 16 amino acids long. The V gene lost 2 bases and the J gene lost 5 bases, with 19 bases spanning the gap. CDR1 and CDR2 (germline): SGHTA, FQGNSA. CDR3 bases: TGTGCCAGCAGCTTAAGGGTTGGGAGCAGAACTGACGAGCAGTACTTC. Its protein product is CASSLRVGSRTDEQYF.

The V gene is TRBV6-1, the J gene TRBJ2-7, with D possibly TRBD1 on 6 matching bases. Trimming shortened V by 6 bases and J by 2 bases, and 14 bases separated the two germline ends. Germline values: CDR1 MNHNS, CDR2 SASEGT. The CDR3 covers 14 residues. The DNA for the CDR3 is TGTGCCAGCAGCTCCTTAGGGGGAGCCTACGAGCAGTACTTC. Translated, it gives CASSSLGGAYEQYF.

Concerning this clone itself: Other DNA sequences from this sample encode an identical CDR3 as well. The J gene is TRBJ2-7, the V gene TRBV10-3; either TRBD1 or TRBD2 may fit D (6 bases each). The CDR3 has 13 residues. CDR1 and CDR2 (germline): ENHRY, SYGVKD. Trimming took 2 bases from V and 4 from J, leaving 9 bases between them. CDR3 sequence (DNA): TGTGCCATCAGTGAGGGGGGGCCGTACGAGCAGTACTTC. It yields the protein CAISEGGPYEQYF.

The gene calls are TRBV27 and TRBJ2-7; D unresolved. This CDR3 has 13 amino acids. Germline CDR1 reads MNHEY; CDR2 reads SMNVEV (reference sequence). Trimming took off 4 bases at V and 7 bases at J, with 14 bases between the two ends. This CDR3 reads CASSSPWIEEQYF. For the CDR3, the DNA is TGTGCCAGCAGTTCCCCGTGGATAGAAGAGCAGTACTTC.

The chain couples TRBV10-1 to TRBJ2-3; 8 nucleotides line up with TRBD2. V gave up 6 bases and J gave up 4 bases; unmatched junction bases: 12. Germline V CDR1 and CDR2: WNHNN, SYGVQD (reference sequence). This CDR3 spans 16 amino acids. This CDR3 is CASSPWGSGSPDTQYF. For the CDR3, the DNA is TGCGCCAGCAGCCCGTGGGGAAGCGGGAGCCCAGATACGCAGTATTTT.

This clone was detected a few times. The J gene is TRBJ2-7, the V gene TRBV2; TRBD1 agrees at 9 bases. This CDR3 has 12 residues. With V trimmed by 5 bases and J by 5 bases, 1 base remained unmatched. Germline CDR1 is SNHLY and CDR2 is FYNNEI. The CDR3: CASSRTGDEQYF. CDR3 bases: TGTGCCAGCAGTCGGACAGGGGACGAGCAGTACTTC.

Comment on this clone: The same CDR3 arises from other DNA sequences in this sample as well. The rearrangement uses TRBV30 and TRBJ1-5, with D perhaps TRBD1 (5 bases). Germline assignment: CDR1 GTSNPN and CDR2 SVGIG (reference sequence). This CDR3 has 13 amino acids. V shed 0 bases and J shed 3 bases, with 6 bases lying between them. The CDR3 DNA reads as TGTGCCTGGAGTGTACAGGTCAATCAGCCCCAGCATTTT. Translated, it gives CAWSVQVNQPQHF.

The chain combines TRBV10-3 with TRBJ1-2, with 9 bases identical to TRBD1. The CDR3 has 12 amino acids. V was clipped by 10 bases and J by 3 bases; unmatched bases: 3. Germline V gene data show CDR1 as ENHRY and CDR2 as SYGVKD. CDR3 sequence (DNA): TGTGCCAGCAGACAGGGGGACTATGGCTACACCTTC. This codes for CASRQGDYGYTF.

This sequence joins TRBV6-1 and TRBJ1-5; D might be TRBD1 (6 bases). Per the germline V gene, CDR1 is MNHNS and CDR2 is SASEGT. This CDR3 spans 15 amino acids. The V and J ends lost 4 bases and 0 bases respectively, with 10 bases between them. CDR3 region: CASSGGTNSNQPQHF. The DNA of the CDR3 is TGTGCCAGCAGTGGAGGGACAAATAGCAATCAGCCCCAGCATTTT.